A selection of T cell receptor beta chains follows, all from one sample in a study of early stage breast cancer tumors. Data came from immunoSEQ multiplex PCR; TCRdb stores just in-frame clones and leaves some out. The table records about 8,400 clones, roughly 80% of them present only once. Specimen: normal breast tissue next to the tumor. The receptors come from a person aged 55 to 75 with breast cancer. Each CDR3 is given with its conserved first and last residue. D genes are given only for firm matches. Clone size is given for some rows only: seen once, a few or many times, or a class if the clone is expanded.

CDR3nt: TGTGCCAGCAGTGAGGCCAGGGACACAGATACGCAGTATTTT
CDR3aa: CASSEARDTDTQYF
v_gene: TRBV6-4
j_gene: TRBJ2-3
d_gene: NA
abundance: NA

CDR3nt: TGTGCCAGCAGCTTAAGCAGTCAAGGGGGCACTGAAGCTTTCTTT
CDR3aa: CASSLSSQGGTEAFF
v_gene: TRBV11-3
j_gene: TRBJ1-1
d_gene: NA
abundance: NA

CDR3nt: TGTGCCAGCAGCTCATCAGGCGGCTACACCTTC
CDR3aa: CASSSSGGYTF
v_gene: TRBV7-6
j_gene: TRBJ1-2
d_gene: NA
abundance: NA

CDR3nt: TGTGCCAGCAGTTACTCGAGCAATTCACCCCTCCACTTT
CDR3aa: CASSYSSNSPLHF
v_gene: TRBV6-6
j_gene: TRBJ1-6
d_gene: NA
abundance: once

CDR3nt: TGTGCCAGCAGCCGAGGGACCCCTATAACTGGGGCCAACGTCCTGACTTTC
CDR3aa: CASSRGTPITGANVLTF
v_gene: TRBV14
j_gene: TRBJ2-6
d_gene: NA
abundance: once

CDR3nt: TGTGCCAGCAGTTCCTATAAGTTGCAGTTCTTC
CDR3aa: CASSSYKLQFF
v_gene: TRBV28
j_gene: TRBJ2-1
d_gene: NA
abundance: NA

CDR3nt: TGTGCCATCAGTGATAACAGTTTTAAGAACACTGAAGCTTTCTTT
CDR3aa: CAISDNSFKNTEAFF
v_gene: TRBV10-3
j_gene: TRBJ1-1
d_gene: NA
abundance: few

CDR3nt: TGCAGTGCTACCCCCCCCGGAGCTTTCTTT
CDR3aa: CSATPPGAFF
v_gene: TRBV20-1
j_gene: TRBJ1-1
d_gene: NA
abundance: NA

CDR3nt: TGTGCCAGCAGTTACTCAGGGACAGGGATTTTCACTGAAGCTTTCTTT
CDR3aa: CASSYSGTGIFTEAFF
v_gene: TRBV6-5
j_gene: TRBJ1-1
d_gene: TRBD1
abundance: NA

CDR3nt: TGTGCCAGCAGCGAATTACAGGGGGCGCTTCTCACCGGGGAGCTGTTTTTT
CDR3aa: CASSELQGALLTGELFF
v_gene: TRBV5-6
j_gene: TRBJ2-2
d_gene: TRBD1
abundance: NA

CDR3nt: TGTGCCAGCAGCGGGCGGCGGGGGGTCGGGCAGTTCTTC
CDR3aa: CASSGRRGVGQFF
v_gene: TRBV5-6
j_gene: TRBJ2-1
d_gene: TRBD2
abundance: NA

CDR3nt: TGTGCCAGCAGTGAGGCACAGGGGATGAACACTGAAGCTTTCTTT
CDR3aa: CASSEAQGMNTEAFF
v_gene: TRBV25-1
j_gene: TRBJ1-1
d_gene: TRBD1
abundance: once

CDR3nt: TGTGCCAGCAGCGTAGATCTGGGGGCGCGGGGGACTGAAGCTTTCTTT
CDR3aa: CASSVDLGARGTEAFF
v_gene: TRBV9
j_gene: TRBJ1-1
d_gene: NA
abundance: NA

CDR3nt: TGTGCCACTCCGGAGGGGACGGGAATGAACACTGAAGCTTTCTTT
CDR3aa: CATPEGTGMNTEAFF
v_gene: TRBV2
j_gene: TRBJ1-1
d_gene: NA
abundance: few

CDR3nt: TGTGCCAGCAGCTTAGGGGGGACAGTCTCCTACGAGCAGTACTTC
CDR3aa: CASSLGGTVSYEQYF
v_gene: TRBV7-9
j_gene: TRBJ2-7
d_gene: TRBD1
abundance: NA

CDR3nt: TGTGCCAGCAGCTTATCGGGGGGCGGGGAGCTGTTTTTT
CDR3aa: CASSLSGGGELFF
v_gene: TRBV7-3
j_gene: TRBJ2-2
d_gene: TRBD2
abundance: NA

CDR3nt: TGTGCCAGTAGTATACAACACCTGTTGAATCAGCCCCAGCATTTT
CDR3aa: CASSIQHLLNQPQHF
v_gene: TRBV19
j_gene: TRBJ1-5
d_gene: NA
abundance: NA

CDR3nt: TGTGCCAGCAGCCCCGACTTGGAGAATGAGCAGTTCTTC
CDR3aa: CASSPDLENEQFF
v_gene: TRBV7-9
j_gene: TRBJ2-1
d_gene: NA
abundance: NA

CDR3nt: TGTGCCAGCAGTTTATCAGGGATTGGGTCCTACGAGCAGTACTTC
CDR3aa: CASSLSGIGSYEQYF
v_gene: TRBV27
j_gene: TRBJ2-7
d_gene: NA
abundance: NA

CDR3nt: TGTGCCAGCAGATCCGGGACTAGCGGTACCTACGAGCAGTACTTC
CDR3aa: CASRSGTSGTYEQYF
v_gene: TRBV7-9
j_gene: TRBJ2-7
d_gene: TRBD2
abundance: NA

CDR3nt: TGCAGCGTCGTGCCTCTTCCGGGACAGAATTCTGGTCGCTACGAGCAGTACTTC
CDR3aa: CSVVPLPGQNSGRYEQYF
v_gene: TRBV29-1
j_gene: TRBJ2-7
d_gene: TRBD1
abundance: NA

CDR3nt: TGTGCCAGCAGCGAGGACGGGGTTGGGCCCCAGCATTTT
CDR3aa: CASSEDGVGPQHF
v_gene: TRBV6-4
j_gene: TRBJ1-5
d_gene: NA
abundance: NA

CDR3nt: TGTGCCAGCAGTTACGGAGGGGTTAGAGAGACCCAGTACTTC
CDR3aa: CASSYGGVRETQYF
v_gene: TRBV6-6
j_gene: TRBJ2-5
d_gene: NA
abundance: NA

CDR3nt: TGTGCCAGTAGTATAGCTGGCGGGGGGCCTCCCTCCTACAATGAGCAGTTCTTC
CDR3aa: CASSIAGGGPPSYNEQFF
v_gene: TRBV19
j_gene: TRBJ2-1
d_gene: TRBD2
abundance: NA

CDR3nt: TGTGCCAGCAGTGGGAAGGACAGTGTCTACGAGCAGTACTTC
CDR3aa: CASSGKDSVYEQYF
v_gene: TRBV2
j_gene: TRBJ2-7
d_gene: NA
abundance: medium-sized

CDR3nt: TGTGCCAGCAGCCCCATCAGACTAGCGGGAGCTGAGCAGTTCTTC
CDR3aa: CASSPIRLAGAEQFF
v_gene: TRBV9
j_gene: TRBJ2-1
d_gene: TRBD2
abundance: once

CDR3nt: TGTGCCAGCAGCCCATGGGGGGACTCGAATGGCTACACCTTC
CDR3aa: CASSPWGDSNGYTF
v_gene: TRBV7-9
j_gene: TRBJ1-2
d_gene: NA
abundance: few

CDR3nt: TGTGCCAGCAGCTTTCAGAGCTCTGGAAACACCATATATTTT
CDR3aa: CASSFQSSGNTIYF
v_gene: TRBV5-6
j_gene: TRBJ1-3
d_gene: NA
abundance: NA

CDR3nt: TGTGCCACCAGCAGAGCCGGCAGATACAATGAGCAGTTCTTC
CDR3aa: CATSRAGRYNEQFF
v_gene: TRBV15
j_gene: TRBJ2-1
d_gene: NA
abundance: NA

CDR3nt: TGTGCCAGAGCAGTCGGCAGGGTTTCGCATGGCTACACCTTC
CDR3aa: CARAVGRVSHGYTF
v_gene: TRBV2
j_gene: TRBJ1-2
d_gene: NA
abundance: NA

CDR3nt: TGTGCCAGCAGCCCTATCCGGGTTCCCCCAGATACGCAGTATTTT
CDR3aa: CASSPIRVPPDTQYF
v_gene: TRBV7-8
j_gene: TRBJ2-3
d_gene: NA
abundance: NA

CDR3nt: TGTGCCAGCAGTCCAGACCCGTGGCAGACGAACACCGGGGAGCTGTTTTTT
CDR3aa: CASSPDPWQTNTGELFF
v_gene: TRBV7-9
j_gene: TRBJ2-2
d_gene: NA
abundance: once

CDR3nt: TGTGCCAGCAGCTTAGGGGGACAAGATAATTCACCCCTCCACTTT
CDR3aa: CASSLGGQDNSPLHF
v_gene: TRBV7-9
j_gene: TRBJ1-6
d_gene: NA
abundance: NA

CDR3nt: TGTGCCAGCAGCGTGGGGCTGGGGAACACTGAAGCTTTCTTT
CDR3aa: CASSVGLGNTEAFF
v_gene: TRBV7-9
j_gene: TRBJ1-1
d_gene: NA
abundance: NA

CDR3nt: TGTGCCAGCAGCTTAGAGTTGGGCAGGAGGGGAAACATTCAGTACTTC
CDR3aa: CASSLELGRRGNIQYF
v_gene: TRBV7-2
j_gene: TRBJ2-4
d_gene: NA
abundance: NA